This T cell receptor beta chain comes out of a study of beta chain features in type 1 diabetes. Germline CDR1 and CDR2: MNHEY and SMNVEV (reference sequence). This CDR3 has 15 residues. Trimming took off 3 bases at V and 9 bases at J, with 20 bases between the two ends. The table lists this clone with a few counts. As yet, its antigen is unknown. The authors took one heparinised blood draw, averaging about 116 mL, from each donor. By way of CD45RO/CCR7/CD25/CD127/CD95/CD27, the CD4+ regulatory, stem cell-like memory, central memory and naive cells were sorted. Sequenced material consisted of expressed TCRB transcripts (all of the isolated RNA was reverse transcribed). The assay was immunoSEQ multiplex PCR, and TCRdb's table has in-frame clones only and misses some. This table holds hundreds of thousands of clones, around 15% found once. The study, taken as a whole, reports: It was among patients, rather than healthy donors, that naive, central memory and Treg TCRB repertoires appeared more similar.

This clonotype was obtained from a man in his late teens or twenties in good health. The sequencing sample was made of naive CD4+ T cells from blood. This chain joins TRBV27 and TRBJ2-5, with D possibly being TRBD2 (5 bases). The CDR3 nucleotides read TGTGCCAGCAGTTTGGGTTTGAGGCAGCGAGGGCCCCAGTACTTC. Amino acids: CASSLGLRQRGPQYF.